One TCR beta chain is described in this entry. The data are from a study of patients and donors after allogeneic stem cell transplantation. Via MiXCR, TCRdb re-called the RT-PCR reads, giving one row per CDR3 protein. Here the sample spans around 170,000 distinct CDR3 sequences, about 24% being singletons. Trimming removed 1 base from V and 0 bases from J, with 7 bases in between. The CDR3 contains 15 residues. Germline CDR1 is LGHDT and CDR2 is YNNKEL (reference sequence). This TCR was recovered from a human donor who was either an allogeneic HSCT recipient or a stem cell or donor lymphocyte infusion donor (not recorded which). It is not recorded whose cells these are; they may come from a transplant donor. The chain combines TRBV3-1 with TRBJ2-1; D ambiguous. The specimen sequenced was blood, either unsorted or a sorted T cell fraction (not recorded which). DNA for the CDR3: TGTGCCAGCAGCCAAGTAGCCAGCTCCTACAATGAGCAGTTCTTC. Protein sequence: CASSQVASSYNEQFF.